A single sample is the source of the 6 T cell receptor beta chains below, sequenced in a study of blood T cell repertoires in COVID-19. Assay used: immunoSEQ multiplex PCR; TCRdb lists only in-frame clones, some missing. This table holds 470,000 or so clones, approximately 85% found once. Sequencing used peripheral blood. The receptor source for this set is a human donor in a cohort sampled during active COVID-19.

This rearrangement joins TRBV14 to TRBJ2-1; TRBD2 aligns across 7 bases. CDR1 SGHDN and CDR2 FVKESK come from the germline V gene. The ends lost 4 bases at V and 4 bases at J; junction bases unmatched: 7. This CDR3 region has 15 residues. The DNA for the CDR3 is TGTGCCAGCAGCCGAGCTAGCGGAAATTACAATGAGCAGTTCTTC. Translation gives CASSRASGNYNEQFF. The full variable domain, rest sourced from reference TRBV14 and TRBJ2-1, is EAGVTQFPSHSVIEKGQTVTLRCDPISGHDNLYWYRRVMGKEIKFLLHFVKESKQDESGMPNNRFLAERTGGTYSTLKVQPAELEDSGVYFCASSRASGNYNEQFFGPGTRLTVL.

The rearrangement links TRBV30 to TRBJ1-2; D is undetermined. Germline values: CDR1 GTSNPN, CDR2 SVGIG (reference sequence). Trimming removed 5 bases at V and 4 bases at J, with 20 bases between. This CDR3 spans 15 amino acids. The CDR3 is CAWVSQEADSYGYTF. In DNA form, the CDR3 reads TGTGCCTGGGTCTCGCAGGAGGCGGATTCCTATGGCTACACCTTC.

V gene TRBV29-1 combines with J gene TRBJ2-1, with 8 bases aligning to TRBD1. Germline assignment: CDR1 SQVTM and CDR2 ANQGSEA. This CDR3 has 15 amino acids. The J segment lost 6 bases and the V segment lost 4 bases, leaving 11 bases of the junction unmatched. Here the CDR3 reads CSVGAGGGASNEQFF. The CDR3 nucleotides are TGCAGCGTTGGGGCAGGGGGCGGTGCATCCAATGAGCAGTTCTTC.

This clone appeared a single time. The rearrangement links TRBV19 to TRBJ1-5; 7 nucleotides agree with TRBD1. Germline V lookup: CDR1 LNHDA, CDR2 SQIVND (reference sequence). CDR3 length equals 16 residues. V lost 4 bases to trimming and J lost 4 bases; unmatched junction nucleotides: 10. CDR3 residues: CASSTGQVDSNQPQHF. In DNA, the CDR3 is TGTGCCAGTAGTACCGGACAGGTGGATTCGAATCAGCCCCAGCATTTT.

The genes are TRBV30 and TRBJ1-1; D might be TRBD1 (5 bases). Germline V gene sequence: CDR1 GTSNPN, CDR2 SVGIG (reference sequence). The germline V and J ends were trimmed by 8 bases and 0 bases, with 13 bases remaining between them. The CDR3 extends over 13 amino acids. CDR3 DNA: TGTGCCGGCCAGGGCACGGTGAACACTGAAGCTTTCTTT. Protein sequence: CAGQGTVNTEAFF.

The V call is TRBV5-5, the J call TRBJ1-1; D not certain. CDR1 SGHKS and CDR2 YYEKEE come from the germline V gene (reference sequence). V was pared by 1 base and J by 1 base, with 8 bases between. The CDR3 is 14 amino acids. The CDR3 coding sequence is TGTGCCAGCAGCTTGTATGGGAGGAACACTGAAGCTTTCTTT. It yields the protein CASSLYGRNTEAFF.